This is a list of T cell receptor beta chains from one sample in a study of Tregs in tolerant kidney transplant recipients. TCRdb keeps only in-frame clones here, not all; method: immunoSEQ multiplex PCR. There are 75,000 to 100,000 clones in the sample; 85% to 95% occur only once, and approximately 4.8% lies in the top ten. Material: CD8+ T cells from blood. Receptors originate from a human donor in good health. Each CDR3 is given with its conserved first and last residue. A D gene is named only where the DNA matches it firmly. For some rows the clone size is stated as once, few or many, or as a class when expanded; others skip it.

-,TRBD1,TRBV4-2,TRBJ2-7,TGTGCCAGCAGCCACCCCCCGGGACAGGGGACCTACGAGCAGTACTTC,CASSHPPGQGTYEQYF
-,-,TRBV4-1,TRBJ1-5,TGCGCCAGCAGGTCGGCGGCAGGTGGCAATCAGCCCCAGCATTTT,CASRSAAGGNQPQHF
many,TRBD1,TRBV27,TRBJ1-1,TGTGCCAGCAGCGCAGGGGGGCTAACTGAAGCTTTCTTT,CASSAGGLTEAFF
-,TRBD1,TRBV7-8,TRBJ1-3,TGTGCCAGCAGCTTAGAGGGACAGTCTGGAAACACCATATATTTT,CASSLEGQSGNTIYF
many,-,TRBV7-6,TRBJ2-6,TGTGCCAGCAGCGCTATATTTTCTGGGGCCAACGTCCTGACTTTC,CASSAIFSGANVLTF
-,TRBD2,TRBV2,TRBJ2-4,TGCATTTCTCGGGGGGAAAACATTCAGTACTTC,CISRGENIQYF
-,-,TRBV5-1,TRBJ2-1,TGCGCCAGCAGCCCCGGGACCGAGTACAATGAGCAGTTCTTC,CASSPGTEYNEQFF
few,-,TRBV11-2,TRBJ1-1,TGTGCCAGCAGCTTAGATCGGGAAGGGGGGATGAACACTGAAGCTTTCTTT,CASSLDREGGMNTEAFF
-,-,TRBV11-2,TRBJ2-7,TGTGCCAGCAGCCTTGACCCCTACGAGCAGTACTTC,CASSLDPYEQYF
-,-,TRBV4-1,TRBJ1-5,TGCGCCAGCAGCCGGGTCGGGGGAAATCAGCCCCAGCATTTT,CASSRVGGNQPQHF
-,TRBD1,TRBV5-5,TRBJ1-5,TGTGCCAGCAGCCCCGGGACGGGACAGATTAGCAATCAGCCCCAGCATTTT,CASSPGTGQISNQPQHF
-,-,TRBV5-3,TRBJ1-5,TGTGCCAGAAGCTTGGTACCACTCAATCAGCCCCAGCATTTT,CARSLVPLNQPQHF
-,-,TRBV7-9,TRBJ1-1,TGTGCCAGCAGCTCAGAACAGGGGAACACTGAAGCTTTCTTT,CASSSEQGNTEAFF
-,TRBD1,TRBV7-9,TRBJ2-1,TGTGCCAGCAGCTTGGGCAGGGGGATCCCCAATGAGCAGTTCTTC,CASSLGRGIPNEQFF
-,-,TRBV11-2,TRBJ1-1,TGTGCCAGCAGCTTAGGGTCGAACACTGAAGCTTTCTTT,CASSLGSNTEAFF
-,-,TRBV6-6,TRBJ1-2,TGTGCCAGCAGTCCATGGACAGCAAACTATGGCTACACCTTC,CASSPWTANYGYTF
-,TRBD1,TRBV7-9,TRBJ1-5,TGTGCCAGCAGCTTAGAACAGGGGGCGCGGGGCAATCAGCCCCAGCATTTT,CASSLEQGARGNQPQHF
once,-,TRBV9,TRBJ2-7,TGTGCCAGCAGCACCACGTTCAACGGCTACGAGCAGTACTTC,CASSTTFNGYEQYF
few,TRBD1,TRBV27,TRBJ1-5,TGTGCCAGCAGGGGGACAGGGGCGCTGGGGCCCCAGCATTTT,CASRGTGALGPQHF
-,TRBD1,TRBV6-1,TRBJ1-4,TGTGCCAGCAGTGATGGGACAGGAGGCGAAAAACTGTTTTTT,CASSDGTGGEKLFF
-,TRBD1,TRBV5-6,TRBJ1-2,TGTGCCAGCAGCCGGGGGACAGGCCACGGAGGTGGCTACACCTTC,CASSRGTGHGGGYTF
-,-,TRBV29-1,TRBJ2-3,TGCAGCATAGAGGAGGGCACAGATACGCAGTATTTT,CSIEEGTDTQYF
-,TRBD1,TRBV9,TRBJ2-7,TGTGCCAGCAGCGTAGGGACAGGGGGCCCCTACGAGCAGTACTTC,CASSVGTGGPYEQYF
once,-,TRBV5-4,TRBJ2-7,TGTGCCAGCTCCTCCCCGGGCTACAACGAGCAGTACTTC,CASSSPGYNEQYF
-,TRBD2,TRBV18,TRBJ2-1,TGTGCCAGCTCACGCGGTTGGAGCGGGATCGACAATGAGCAGTTCTTC,CASSRGWSGIDNEQFF
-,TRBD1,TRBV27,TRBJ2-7,TGTGCCAGCGGGCCGTGGGCAGGGGGCATCTACGAGCAGTACTTC,CASGPWAGGIYEQYF
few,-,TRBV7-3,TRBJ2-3,TGTGCCAGCAGTCAGAGGCCACCGGGGGATACGCAGTATTTT,CASSQRPPGDTQYF
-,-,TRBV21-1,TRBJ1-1,TGTGCCAGCAGCAAAGGGGTGCCGGGACAGGGAAAGGTGAACACTGAAGCTTTCTTT,CASSKGVPGQGKVNTEAFF
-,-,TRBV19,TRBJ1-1,TGTGCCAGTAGGAAGGCACAGGGAAACACTGAAGCTTTCTTT,CASRKAQGNTEAFF
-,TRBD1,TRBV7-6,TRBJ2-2,TGTGCCAGCACTCTCCACGACAGGGGGGAGGAGGCCGGGGAGCTGTTTTTT,CASTLHDRGEEAGELFF
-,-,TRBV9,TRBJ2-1,TGTGCCAGCAGCGTAGTACAGGGAGGCTCCTACAATGAGCAGTTCTTC,CASSVVQGGSYNEQFF
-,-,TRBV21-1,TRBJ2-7,TGTGCCAGCAGCAAAGGGACTAGTGGGAAATACGAGCAGTACTTC,CASSKGTSGKYEQYF
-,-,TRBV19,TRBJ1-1,TGTGCCAGTAGTACCTCCCATACAGGCAATACTGAAGCTTTCTTT,CASSTSHTGNTEAFF
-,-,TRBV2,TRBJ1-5,TGTGCCAGCAGTGAGGGCCAGGGTGATCAGCCCCAGCATTTT,CASSEGQGDQPQHF
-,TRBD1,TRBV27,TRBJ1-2,TGTGCCAGCAGCGGGGGACAGGACAACTATGGCTACACCTTC,CASSGGQDNYGYTF
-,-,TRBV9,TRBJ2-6,TGTGCCAGCAGCGTAGCCGCCGCAACTGCCTCTGGGGCCAACGTCCTGACTTTC,CASSVAAATASGANVLTF
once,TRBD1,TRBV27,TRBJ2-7,TGTGCCAGCAGCCCATGGGGGACAGGGGACTACGAGCAGTACTTC,CASSPWGTGDYEQYF
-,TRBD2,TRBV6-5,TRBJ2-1,TGTGCCAGCAGCTACGGACTAGCGGGAGTGGAGGAGCAGTTCTTC,CASSYGLAGVEEQFF
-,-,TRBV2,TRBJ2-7,TGTGCCAGCAGTGAAGTCAGGTACGAGCAGTACTTC,CASSEVRYEQYF
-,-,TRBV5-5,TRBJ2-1,TGTGCCAGCAGCTTGTGGCCCCCGGACAGTTCCTCCTACAATGAGCAGTTCTTC,CASSLWPPDSSSYNEQFF
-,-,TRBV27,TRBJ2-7,TGTGCCAGCAGTCCCTCACTCCGGGCCAACTACATCAGGGCTTACGAGCAGTACTTC,CASSPSLRANYIRAYEQYF